Below, one T cell receptor (beta chain) is given with its context. Together with a sample-barcoded 5' primer, a J-beta primer mix was included in a second PCR lasting 7 to 11 cycles. TCRdb reprocessed the 5' RACE reads via MiXCR and lists one record per CDR3 protein. This table holds 1.5 million to 1.8 million distinct CDR3 sequences, under 55% found once. V lost 7 bases and J lost 0, with 12 bases in between. Germline-derived CDR1 and CDR2 are SQVTM and ANQGSEA. The CDR3 consists of 13 residues. This entry comes from a study of blood T cells in healthy people across ages. The specimen sequenced was blood. The chain has TRBV29-1 and TRBJ1-2; D remains ambiguous. The TCR sequence derives from a young woman in good health. CDR3 bases: TGCAGCGCGACCGTGGGGTCTAACTATGGCTACACCTTC. Amino acids: CSATVGSNYGYTF.